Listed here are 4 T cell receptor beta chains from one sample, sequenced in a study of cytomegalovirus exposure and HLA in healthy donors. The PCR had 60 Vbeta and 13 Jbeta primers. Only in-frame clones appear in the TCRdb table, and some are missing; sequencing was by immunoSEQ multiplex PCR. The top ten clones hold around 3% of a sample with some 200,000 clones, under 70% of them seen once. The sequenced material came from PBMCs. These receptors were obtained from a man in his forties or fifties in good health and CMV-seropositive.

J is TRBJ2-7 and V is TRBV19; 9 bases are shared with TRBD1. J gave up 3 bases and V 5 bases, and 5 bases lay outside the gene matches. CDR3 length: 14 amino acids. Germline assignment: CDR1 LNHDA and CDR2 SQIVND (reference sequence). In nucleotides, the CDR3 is TGTGCCAGTAGTTCCCGGGACAGGGACTACGAGCAGTACTTC. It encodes CASSSRDRDYEQYF.

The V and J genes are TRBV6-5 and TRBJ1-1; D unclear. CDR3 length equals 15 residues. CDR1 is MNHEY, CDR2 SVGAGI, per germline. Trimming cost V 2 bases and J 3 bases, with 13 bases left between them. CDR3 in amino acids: CASSYTGLGDTEAFF. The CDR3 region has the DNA TGTGCCAGCAGTTACACCGGACTGGGAGACACTGAAGCTTTCTTT.

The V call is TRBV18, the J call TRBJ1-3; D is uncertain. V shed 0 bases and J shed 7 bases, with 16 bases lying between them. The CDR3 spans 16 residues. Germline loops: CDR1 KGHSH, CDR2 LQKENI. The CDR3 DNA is TGTGCCAGCTCACCACCCACGAGCCGTTCGTCGAACACCATATATTTT. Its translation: CASSPPTSRSSNTIYF. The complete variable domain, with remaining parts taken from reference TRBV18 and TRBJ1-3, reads NAGVMQNPRHLVRRRGQEARLRCSPMKGHSHVYWYRQLPEEGLKFMVYLQKENIIDESGMPKERFSAEFPKEGPSILRIQQVVRGDSAAYFCASSPPTSRSSNTIYFGEGSWLTVV.

The CDR3 reads CASSEARGSFSYNEQFF. For the CDR3, the DNA is TGTGCCAGCAGTGAAGCACGGGGGTCATTCTCCTACAATGAGCAGTTCTTC. The chain is built from TRBV6-1 and TRBJ2-1, with D possibly matching TRBD2 (6 bases). The CDR3 is made up of 17 amino acids. V was clipped by 0 bases and J by 0 bases, with 12 bases between them. Looked up from germline, CDR1 is MNHNS and CDR2 is SASEGT.